Described below is a single T cell receptor (beta chain) sequence and its context. This entry is derived from a study of control samples from healthy donors and cancer patients. Trimming at V came to 5 bases and at J to 2 bases, leaving 3 bases not matched to a gene. The CDR3 covers 13 residues. CDR1 and CDR2 (germline): GTSNPN, SVGIG (reference sequence). This table comes from immunoSEQ multiplex PCR, and its TCRdb copy is limited to in-frame clones, with some not included. Of about 170,000 clones in the sample, around 91% are singletons; the top ten hold 1.5%. This chain uses TRBV30 with TRBJ2-3; 8 nucleotides match TRBD1. Material for sequencing was blood. This TCR was sampled from a young woman in good health. The CDR3 sequence is CAWGQGSTDTQYF. The CDR3 DNA is TGTGCCTGGGGACAGGGCTCCACAGATACGCAGTATTTT.